This T cell receptor (beta chain) emerged from a study of radiation and T cells in renal cell carcinoma. Stated time point: blood 2 weeks post-SBRT. The treatment denotes: 15 Gy SBRT to primary tumor, nephrectomy 4 weeks later. Blood was sampled at baseline, 2 weeks and 4 weeks after SBRT. The method was immunoSEQ multiplex PCR; TCRdb's version includes in-frame clones alone and lacks a portion of them. Among more than 95,000 clones listed, approximately 85% were seen once. Germline V lookup: CDR1 PRHDT, CDR2 FYEKMQ (reference sequence). CDR3 length: 13 amino acids. Trimming took 5 bases from V and 5 from J, leaving 10 bases between them.

The V call is TRBV13, the J call TRBJ2-1; tentatively, D is TRBD1 (5 bases). The clonotype was recovered from a man aged 45-60 years with renal cell carcinoma. Specimen: blood, collected from a patient whose treatment included radiotherapy and nephrectomy. CDR3 bases: TGTGCCAGCAGCCGACAGTACGACAATGAGCAGTTCTTC. Amino acids: CASSRQYDNEQFF.